These T cell receptor beta chains were read from a single sample in a study of T cell repertoires in cytomegalovirus infection. MiXCR, applied by TCRdb to the reads, yields one record per CDR3 protein. Of 370,000 or so distinct CDR3 sequences in the sample, nearly 35% were seen once. These receptors' targets are unknown. Sequences were derived from cultured PBMCs, sampled from culture after CMV antigen stimulation. The receptors derive from a human donor in good health (CMV status not recorded). Some clones in this sample may be carry-over from other donors' samples. Each CDR3 is given with its conserved first and last residue. The D gene is left open where the match is weak. Clone size is not always given. Where it is, it says once, few, many or a class for expanded clones.

v_gene: TRBV7-8; abundance: few; j_gene: TRBJ1-4; len: 14; d_gene: -; CDR3nt: TGTGCCAGCATGGGTGAAAGTACTAATGAAAAACTGTTTTTT; CDR3aa: CASMGESTNEKLFF
v_gene: TRBV7-2; abundance: few; j_gene: TRBJ2-5; len: 15; d_gene: -; CDR3nt: TGTGCCAGCAGCTTAGCAGGGACTCTCGGGGAGACCCAGTACTTC; CDR3aa: CASSLAGTLGETQYF
v_gene: TRBV7-2; abundance: -; j_gene: TRBJ1-1; len: 12; d_gene: -; CDR3nt: TGTGCCAGCAGCCACCCCCGGGCTGAAGCTTTCTTT; CDR3aa: CASSHPRAEAFF
v_gene: TRBV7-8; abundance: -; j_gene: TRBJ2-1; len: 17; d_gene: -; CDR3nt: TGTGCCAGCAGCTTATTGGGCGGGATCGGCTCCTACAATGAGCAGTTCTTC; CDR3aa: CASSLLGGIGSYNEQFF
v_gene: TRBV19; abundance: many; j_gene: TRBJ2-4; len: 15; d_gene: TRBD1; CDR3nt: TGTGCCAGTAGACTAAACAGGGGCTCCAAAAACATTCAGTACTTC; CDR3aa: CASRLNRGSKNIQYF
v_gene: TRBV28; abundance: once; j_gene: TRBJ1-1; len: 14; d_gene: -; CDR3nt: TGTGCCAGCAGTACAGACTATGGGGACACTGAAGCTTTCTTT; CDR3aa: CASSTDYGDTEAFF
v_gene: TRBV10-3; abundance: -; j_gene: TRBJ2-3; len: 12; d_gene: TRBD2; CDR3nt: TGTGCCGTAGCGGGAAGTACAGATACGCAGTATTTT; CDR3aa: CAVAGSTDTQYF
v_gene: TRBV27; abundance: once; j_gene: TRBJ1-4; len: 12; d_gene: -; CDR3nt: TGTGCCAGCAGGCGGGACGGGGAAAAACTGTTTTTT; CDR3aa: CASRRDGEKLFF
v_gene: TRBV14; abundance: -; j_gene: TRBJ2-1; len: 19; d_gene: -; CDR3nt: TGTGCCAGCAGCCAATTTTATCCCCTAGCACAGAGCTCCTACAATGAGCAGTTCTTC; CDR3aa: CASSQFYPLAQSSYNEQFF
v_gene: TRBV2; abundance: -; j_gene: TRBJ1-1; len: 13; d_gene: -; CDR3nt: TGTGCCAGCAGTACGGCCATGAACACTGAAGCTTTCTTT; CDR3aa: CASSTAMNTEAFF
v_gene: TRBV12-3/TRBV12-4; abundance: few; j_gene: TRBJ2-3; len: 16; d_gene: -; CDR3nt: TGTGCCAGCAGTTTCGGGACAACCCCTAGCACAGATACGCAGTATTTT; CDR3aa: CASSFGTTPSTDTQYF
v_gene: TRBV6-2/TRBV6-3; abundance: few; j_gene: TRBJ1-5; len: 15; d_gene: TRBD1; CDR3nt: TGTGCCAGCAGTTACCTCGGGACAGTAAATCAGCCCCAGCATTTT; CDR3aa: CASSYLGTVNQPQHF
v_gene: TRBV5-4; abundance: few; j_gene: TRBJ2-5; len: 13; d_gene: TRBD1; CDR3nt: TGTGCCAGCAGTTTAGGGGGCACAGAGACCCAGTACTTC; CDR3aa: CASSLGGTETQYF
v_gene: TRBV11-3; abundance: -; j_gene: TRBJ1-3; len: 15; d_gene: TRBD1; CDR3nt: TGTGCCAGCATGAAGGGACAGGAGTACGGAAACACCATATATTTT; CDR3aa: CASMKGQEYGNTIYF
v_gene: TRBV10-3; abundance: few; j_gene: TRBJ2-7; len: 13; d_gene: -; CDR3nt: TGTGCCATCAGTGAGTCTAGCTCCGGCGAGCAGTACTTC; CDR3aa: CAISESSSGEQYF
v_gene: TRBV20-1; abundance: -; j_gene: TRBJ1-3; len: 14; d_gene: -; CDR3nt: TGCAGTGCTAGAGACAGCAGCTCTGGAAACACCATATATTTT; CDR3aa: CSARDSSSGNTIYF
v_gene: TRBV20-1; abundance: -; j_gene: TRBJ2-2; len: 17; d_gene: TRBD2; CDR3nt: TGCAGTGCTATACCACCGGGACTAGCGAGTACTACCGGGGAGCTGTTTTTT; CDR3aa: CSAIPPGLASTTGELFF
v_gene: TRBV7-2; abundance: -; j_gene: TRBJ2-1; len: 16; d_gene: TRBD2; CDR3nt: TGTGCCAGCAGCTACCGGACTAGCGGGAGGTACAATGAGCAGTTCTTC; CDR3aa: CASSYRTSGRYNEQFF
v_gene: TRBV7-6; abundance: -; j_gene: TRBJ1-1; len: 12; d_gene: -; CDR3nt: TGTGCCACCCTACTATGGGACACTGAAGCTTTCTTT; CDR3aa: CATLLWDTEAFF
v_gene: TRBV5-5; abundance: few; j_gene: TRBJ2-3; len: 19; d_gene: -; CDR3nt: TGTGCCAGCAGCTTGGTGATAGCGGAGCATACCATTAGCACAGATACGCAGTATTTT; CDR3aa: CASSLVIAEHTISTDTQYF
v_gene: TRBV6-1; abundance: -; j_gene: TRBJ2-7; len: 13; d_gene: TRBD1; CDR3nt: TGTGCCAGCAATCCTACAGGGGGCTACGAGCAGTACTTC; CDR3aa: CASNPTGGYEQYF
v_gene: TRBV7-9; abundance: few; j_gene: TRBJ1-1; len: 14; d_gene: TRBD1; CDR3nt: TGTGCCAGTAAACGAGGGACAGATAACACTGAAGCTTTCTTT; CDR3aa: CASKRGTDNTEAFF
v_gene: TRBV18; abundance: -; j_gene: TRBJ2-6; len: 19; d_gene: -; CDR3nt: TGTGCCAGCTCACCATCTCCTCCCGCAGAAAGCTCTGGGGCCAACGTCCTGACTTTC; CDR3aa: CASSPSPPAESSGANVLTF
v_gene: TRBV7-2; abundance: few; j_gene: TRBJ2-2; len: 16; d_gene: TRBD1; CDR3nt: TGTGCCAGCAGCTGGACAGGGGACCCGAACACCGGGGAGCTGTTTTTT; CDR3aa: CASSWTGDPNTGELFF
v_gene: TRBV6-5; abundance: -; j_gene: TRBJ1-2; len: 14; d_gene: -; CDR3nt: TGTGCCGCGTCCCAGCCCCAGGCAGCGGGTGGCTACACCTTC; CDR3aa: CAASQPQAAGGYTF
v_gene: TRBV6-2/TRBV6-3; abundance: few; j_gene: TRBJ2-1; len: 16; d_gene: TRBD2; CDR3nt: TGTGCCAGCAGTAAAACCGGGACTAGCGGGTACAATGAGCAGTTCTTC; CDR3aa: CASSKTGTSGYNEQFF
v_gene: TRBV7-3; abundance: few; j_gene: TRBJ2-2; len: 16; d_gene: -; CDR3nt: TGTGCCAGCAGCTTACCAACCCTCCTAGGCACCGGGGAGCTGTTTTTT; CDR3aa: CASSLPTLLGTGELFF
v_gene: TRBV7-2; abundance: many; j_gene: TRBJ1-5; len: 15; d_gene: TRBD1; CDR3nt: TGTGCCAGCAGCTTGGGACAGTCGAGCAATCAGCCCCAGCATTTT; CDR3aa: CASSLGQSSNQPQHF
v_gene: TRBV20-1; abundance: once; j_gene: TRBJ2-4; len: 14; d_gene: TRBD2; CDR3nt: TGCAGTGCTAGTAAGGGACTAGCTCAAAACATTCAGTACTTC; CDR3aa: CSASKGLAQNIQYF
v_gene: TRBV27; abundance: -; j_gene: TRBJ1-5; len: 17; d_gene: TRBD1; CDR3nt: TGTGCCAGAAGAGACGACAGGGAGGCGGATGAGCATCAGCCCCAGCATTTT; CDR3aa: CARRDDREADEHQPQHF
v_gene: TRBV12-3/TRBV12-4; abundance: many; j_gene: TRBJ2-3; len: 13; d_gene: -; CDR3nt: TGTGCCAGCACCGGGGTGGTAGTTGATACGCAGTATTTT; CDR3aa: CASTGVVVDTQYF
v_gene: TRBV7-8; abundance: many; j_gene: TRBJ2-1; len: 17; d_gene: TRBD2; CDR3nt: TGTGCCAGCAGCTTAGGTGGAAGCGGGGCCTCCTACAATGAGCAGTTCTTC; CDR3aa: CASSLGGSGASYNEQFF
v_gene: TRBV6-5; abundance: -; j_gene: TRBJ2-1; len: 13; d_gene: -; CDR3nt: TGTGCCAGCAGTTACGAGGTACAGACCGAGCAGTTCTTC; CDR3aa: CASSYEVQTEQFF
v_gene: TRBV12-5; abundance: many; j_gene: TRBJ2-1; len: 15; d_gene: -; CDR3nt: TGTGCTAGTGGTTGGGGGCGTAGGGGGAGCGATGAGCAGTTCTTC; CDR3aa: CASGWGRRGSDEQFF
v_gene: TRBV5-6; abundance: -; j_gene: TRBJ2-5; len: 13; d_gene: TRBD1; CDR3nt: TGTGCCAGCAGCTCACAGGGGGCGGAGACCCAGTACTTC; CDR3aa: CASSSQGAETQYF
v_gene: TRBV7-2; abundance: -; j_gene: TRBJ1-5; len: 16; d_gene: TRBD1; CDR3nt: TGTGCCAGCAGCTTAGCAGGCAGGGGGCTAGGGCAGCCCCAGCATTTT; CDR3aa: CASSLAGRGLGQPQHF
v_gene: TRBV7-2; abundance: many; j_gene: TRBJ1-2; len: 16; d_gene: -; CDR3nt: TGTGCCAGCAGCTTAGCCAGGGGCCGACCTAACTATGGCTACACCTTC; CDR3aa: CASSLARGRPNYGYTF
v_gene: TRBV10-3; abundance: once; j_gene: TRBJ1-3; len: 15; d_gene: TRBD1; CDR3nt: TGTGCCATCAGCCCGGGACAGGGCTCTGGAAACACCATATATTTT; CDR3aa: CAISPGQGSGNTIYF
v_gene: TRBV6-1; abundance: few; j_gene: TRBJ1-3; len: 14; d_gene: -; CDR3nt: TGTGCCAGCAGTTTCCAGGGGACTGGAAACACCATATATTTT; CDR3aa: CASSFQGTGNTIYF
v_gene: TRBV12-3/TRBV12-4; abundance: -; j_gene: TRBJ1-6; len: 15; d_gene: TRBD1; CDR3nt: TGTGCCAGCAGCCGGACAGGGGCACGGAATTCACCCCTCCACTTT; CDR3aa: CASSRTGARNSPLHF
v_gene: TRBV28; abundance: -; j_gene: TRBJ1-3; len: 17; d_gene: -; CDR3nt: TGTGCCAGCGGACCCCGGGGTGCCCGCTCCTCTGGAAACACCATATATTTT; CDR3aa: CASGPRGARSSGNTIYF
v_gene: TRBV7-6; abundance: -; j_gene: TRBJ2-6; len: 17; d_gene: TRBD1; CDR3nt: TGTGCCCCCCAGGGGGTTTCTTTACCCTCTGGGGCCAACGTCCTGACTTTC; CDR3aa: CAPQGVSLPSGANVLTF
v_gene: TRBV7-3; abundance: many; j_gene: TRBJ2-1; len: 16; d_gene: -; CDR3nt: TGTGCCAGCAGCTTATTCCCAGCTACCTCCTACAATGAGCAGTTCTTC; CDR3aa: CASSLFPATSYNEQFF
v_gene: TRBV7-2; abundance: few; j_gene: TRBJ2-1; len: 12; d_gene: -; CDR3nt: TGTGCCAGCAGGGGCCTTGGGAATGAGCAGTTCTTC; CDR3aa: CASRGLGNEQFF
v_gene: TRBV6-2/TRBV6-3; abundance: few; j_gene: TRBJ2-3; len: 19; d_gene: -; CDR3nt: TGTGCCAGCAGTTACTCGATCGAGAGGGCTAGCCCGCTGAGAGATACGCAGTATTTT; CDR3aa: CASSYSIERASPLRDTQYF
v_gene: TRBV6-6; abundance: -; j_gene: TRBJ1-2; len: 13; d_gene: -; CDR3nt: TGTGCCAGTTCGAGGGACACGGGTATTGGCTACACCTTC; CDR3aa: CASSRDTGIGYTF
v_gene: TRBV19; abundance: many; j_gene: TRBJ2-4; len: 14; d_gene: -; CDR3nt: TGTGCCAGTAGTAACCCAGGCGACAAAAACATTCAGTACTTC; CDR3aa: CASSNPGDKNIQYF
v_gene: TRBV19; abundance: -; j_gene: TRBJ2-1; len: 13; d_gene: -; CDR3nt: TGTGCCAGTAGTATCATGGGCGATGGTGAGCAGTTCTTC; CDR3aa: CASSIMGDGEQFF
v_gene: TRBV18; abundance: -; j_gene: TRBJ1-1; len: 16; d_gene: -; CDR3nt: TGTGCCAGCTCACCGCCTGGCCAATCGATGCCCACTGAAGCTTTCTTT; CDR3aa: CASSPPGQSMPTEAFF
v_gene: TRBV30; abundance: -; j_gene: TRBJ2-3; len: 15; d_gene: TRBD1; CDR3nt: TGTGCCCTGGTGGCCGGGACAGGAGTCACAGATACGCAGTATTTT; CDR3aa: CALVAGTGVTDTQYF